This TCR beta chain came from a study of OX40 agonist ivuxolimab in advanced cancers. As for the study in general: Ivuxolimab, an agonistic anti-OX40 (CD134) antibody, was given to patients. Intravenous ivuxolimab was administered to patients every 2 weeks at 0.01 to 10 mg/kg.

Whole-study results and caveats: Clonal expansion from baseline to week 6 occurred in both CD4+ and CD8+ T cells.

On this clone: Its specificity is not known.

V lost 2 bases to trimming and J lost 1 base, with 15 bases between them. From germline, CDR1 is MNHNS and CDR2 SASEGT. The CDR3 loop spans 16 amino acids. TCRdb keeps only in-frame clones here, not all; method: immunoSEQ multiplex PCR. The table lists about 14,000 clones, about four fifths of them singletons. This sample comprised CD4+ or CD8+ T cells sorted from blood, obtained in a trial of the OX40 agonist ivuxolimab. The rearrangement joins TRBV6-1 to TRBJ2-7; TRBD1 might be the D (6 bases). This clonotype was sampled from an adult with an advanced solid tumor such as melanoma, head and neck, liver or kidney cancer. The CDR3 region has the DNA TGTGCCAGCAGTGAAAACCCCCAGACAGGATCCTACGAGCAGTACTTC. Translation: CASSENPQTGSYEQYF.